These 25 T cell receptor beta chains were sequenced from one sample in a study of blood T cell repertoires in COVID-19. The assay was immunoSEQ multiplex PCR, and TCRdb's table has in-frame clones only and misses some. The sample carries 40,000 or so clones, 90% recorded once. Sequencing was performed on peripheral blood. The receptors were gathered from a man aged 50-60 years with active COVID-19.

This clone was picked up a small number of times. The genes are TRBV3-1 (or the pseudogene TRBV3-2) and TRBJ1-1; TRBD1 aligns across 7 bases. The CDR3 spans 13 residues. Germline CDR1 is LGHDT and CDR2 is YNNKEL (reference sequence). After removal of 4 bases from V and 11 bases from J, the junction contained 10 bases not matched to a gene. As DNA, the CDR3 is TGTGCCAGCAGCCCGACAGGGCCAGGTGGGGCTTTCTTT. Its translation is CASSPTGPGGAFF.

The chain recombines TRBV9 with TRBJ2-3, with TRBD2 identical over 10 bases. The CDR3 contains 15 residues. Trimming removed 3 bases from V and 4 bases from J; junction bases left unmatched: 5. Germline assignment: CDR1 SGDLS and CDR2 YYNGEE. This CDR3 reads CASSDAGTSADTQYF. DNA of the CDR3: TGTGCCAGCAGCGACGCCGGGACTAGCGCAGATACGCAGTATTTT.

The CDR3 coding sequence is TGTGCCAGCATTCCACCGGGACAGGGATCCTACGAGCAGTACTTC. Its translation: CASIPPGQGSYEQYF. This rearrangement joins TRBV6-5 to TRBJ2-7; TRBD1 matches at 9 bases. There are 15 residues in the CDR3. The junction had 8 bases not matched to a gene; V was cut back by 7 bases and J by 1 base. Germline CDR1 reads MNHEY; CDR2 reads SVGAGI.

This chain connects TRBV7-9 to TRBJ2-3, with 8 nucleotides matching TRBD1. V lost 3 bases, J lost 2 bases, and 4 bases stayed unmatched. Germline CDR1 reads SEHNR; CDR2 reads FQNEAQ (reference sequence). The CDR3 is made up of 15 amino acids. CDR3 protein: CASSLGTGLTDTQYF. CDR3 DNA: TGTGCCAGCAGCTTGGGGACAGGACTCACAGATACGCAGTATTTT.

The chain carries TRBV5-6 and TRBJ1-1; 8 positions match TRBD1. The V and J ends lost 0 bases and 0 bases, in that order; junction bases with no gene match: 7. This CDR3 region has 17 residues. Germline V gene data show CDR1 as SGHDT and CDR2 as YYEEEE. CDR3: CASSLAGQAQMNTEAFF. The DNA of the CDR3 is TGTGCCAGCAGCTTGGCGGGACAGGCTCAGATGAACACTGAAGCTTTCTTT.

This clone was picked up one time. The chain is built from TRBV2 and TRBJ1-5, with 9 bases identical to TRBD1. V lost 6 bases and J lost 5; bases outside the gene matches: 5. In germline, CDR1 is SNHLY, CDR2 FYNNEI. CDR3 length: 14 residues. The CDR3 here is CASSTGGRDQPQHF. The CDR3 DNA is TGTGCCAGCAGCACAGGGGGCCGGGATCAGCCCCAGCATTTT. The entire variable domain, with the rest obtained from reference TRBV2 and TRBJ1-5, is as follows: EPEVTQTPSHQVTQMGQEVILRCVPISNHLYFYWYRQILGQKVEFLVSFYNNEISEKSEIFDDQFSVERPDGSNFTLKIRSTKLEDSAMYFCASSTGGRDQPQHFGDGTRLSIL.

This clone was recorded a few times. This chain links TRBV18 with TRBJ1-3, with D maybe TRBD1 (5 bases). This CDR3 is 17 amino acids long. CDR1 KGHSH and CDR2 LQKENI come from the germline V gene. The V end was cut by 5 bases, the J end by 1 base, with 18 bases between. DNA for the CDR3: TGTGCCAGCTCATCAATGACAGCTACGGCGTCTGGAAACACCATATATTTT. It encodes CASSSMTATASGNTIYF.

The chain uses TRBV27 and TRBJ1-2; weak D call: TRBD1 (5 bases). Per germline, CDR1 MNHEY and CDR2 SMNVEV (reference sequence). V was trimmed by 6 bases and J by 2 bases, leaving 16 bases between them. The CDR3 totals 15 residues. The CDR3 DNA reads TGTGCCAGCAGCCCTCGGGCAGGGTTCAACTATGGCTACACCTTC. It encodes CASSPRAGFNYGYTF.

The chain combines TRBV5-1 with TRBJ2-7; 11 bases agree with TRBD1. There are 15 residues in the CDR3. J lost 4 bases, V lost 0 bases, and 3 bases had no gene match. CDR1 is SGHRS, CDR2 YFSETQ, per germline. The CDR3 loop is CASSLVGTGGYEQYF. The CDR3, as DNA: TGCGCCAGCAGCTTGGTTGGGACAGGGGGTTACGAGCAGTACTTC.

In this sample, this clone turned up a few times. The chain recombines TRBV7-9 with TRBJ1-4; TRBD1 agrees at 10 bases. CDR3 length equals 19 residues. The V gene's germline CDR1 is SEHNR and CDR2 FQNEAQ (reference sequence). V lost 4 bases and J lost 2; bases outside the gene matches: 13. CDR3 bases: TGTGCCAGCAGCTCCGATCGAGGGGACAGGGGTATTACTAATGAAAAACTGTTTTTT. This codes for CASSSDRGDRGITNEKLFF.

The V and J genes are TRBV10-1 and TRBJ2-5; perhaps TRBD1 as D (6 bases). The CDR3 sequence is 13 residues long. The ends were cut back, 9 bases at V and 3 bases at J, with 14 bases in the middle. In germline, CDR1 is WNHNN, CDR2 SYGVQD (reference sequence). The CDR3 nucleotides read TGCGCCAGTACAGCAGGGACAAAAGAGACCCAGTACTTC. Amino acids: CASTAGTKETQYF.

The rearrangement links TRBV7-8 to TRBJ1-2; no clear D gene. The CDR3 length is 12 residues. V was cut by 5 bases and J by 8 bases, with 12 bases left in between. The germline V gene encodes CDR1 SGHVS and CDR2 FQNEAQ. CDR3 DNA sequence: TGTGCCAGCAGCGTCGGGATGGAGGGCTACACCTTC. It translates to CASSVGMEGYTF.

This chain joins TRBV19 and TRBJ1-2; D call uncertain. The CDR3 spans 15 residues. CDR1 and CDR2 from the germline V gene are LNHDA and SQIVND (reference sequence). V lost 5 bases, J lost 4 bases, and 17 bases lay in between. The DNA of the CDR3 is TGTGCCAGTAGTCTAGGAGCCACGCGGGGCTATGGCTACACCTTC. Translating gives CASSLGATRGYGYTF.

J is TRBJ1-3 and V is TRBV18, with unresolved D. The V and J ends lost 2 bases and 0 bases respectively, with 11 bases between them. The CDR3 is 16 residues long. Per germline, CDR1 KGHSH and CDR2 LQKENI. In DNA, the CDR3 is TGTGCCAGCTCACCATCAGGTGAGAGCTCTGGAAACACCATATATTTT. Protein sequence: CASSPSGESSGNTIYF.

V is TRBV21-1 and J is TRBJ1-2. TRBV21-1 is designated a pseudogene. There are 13 residues in the CDR3. CDR3 nucleotide sequence: TGTGCCAGCAGCGGAGTGGTTAACTATGGCTACACCTTC. Protein sequence: CASSGVVNYGYTF.

The chain links TRBV5-5 to TRBJ2-1; 11 bases match TRBD1. CDR1 is SGHKS, CDR2 YYEKEE, per germline (reference sequence). Germline trimming cut 3 bases from V and 1 base from J; bases unmatched to any gene: 6. The CDR3 has 17 amino acids. The DNA for the CDR3 is TGTGCCAGCAGCTCCGGACAGGGGGCGTTTTCCTACAATGAGCAGTTCTTC. Its translation is CASSSGQGAFSYNEQFF.

The chain links TRBV5-5 to TRBJ2-7; TRBD2 matches 12 bases. The CDR3 runs to 15 residues. Germline CDR1 reads SGHKS; CDR2 reads YYEKEE (reference sequence). The trim removed 0 bases at V and 4 bases at J, leaving 2 bases unmatched. Here the CDR3 DNA reads TGTGCCAGCAGCTTGGCTAGCGGGGGGGCTTACGAGCAGTACTTC. This translates into CASSLASGGAYEQYF.

The rearrangement joins TRBV5-1 to TRBJ2-3, with TRBD2 identical over 7 bases. V trimming: 2 bases; J trimming: 3 bases; junction bases outside the gene matches: 6. CDR1 and CDR2 from the germline V gene are SGHRS and YFSETQ. CDR3 length equals 15 residues. CDR3 region: CASSLVGGGTDTQYF. The DNA for the CDR3 is TGCGCCAGCAGCTTAGTTGGCGGGGGAACAGATACGCAGTATTTT.

The chain is built from TRBV9 and TRBJ2-2; D not resolved. V gave up 3 bases and J gave up 4 bases, with 16 bases separating them. The CDR3 extends over 16 amino acids. Germline V gene lookup returns CDR1 SGDLS and CDR2 YYNGEE. DNA of the CDR3: TGTGCCAGCAGCGCCTGGTCGGGTTCGGGCACCGGGGAGCTGTTTTTT. It encodes CASSAWSGSGTGELFF.

This chain links TRBV28 with TRBJ1-1; TRBD1 aligns across 7 bases. CDR3 size: 13 residues. From germline, CDR1 is MDHEN and CDR2 SYDVKM. After removal of 11 bases from V and 0 bases from J, the junction contained 6 bases not matched to a gene. CDR3 sequence reads: CAVWTGVNTEAFF. DNA of the CDR3: TGTGCCGTTTGGACAGGAGTGAACACTGAAGCTTTCTTT. Full variable domain (outside the CDR3, taken from reference TRBV28 and TRBJ1-1): DVKVTQSSRYLVKRTGEKVFLECVQDMDHENMFWYRQDPGLGLRLIYFSYDVKMKEKGDIPEGYSVSREKKERFSLILESASTNQTSMYLCAVWTGVNTEAFFGQGTRLTVV.

This clone was seen only once. The chain is built from TRBV7-9 and TRBJ1-4; D ambiguous. Trimming took 6 bases from V and 8 from J, leaving 16 bases between them. The CDR3 loop spans 14 amino acids. Per the germline V gene, CDR1 is SEHNR and CDR2 is FQNEAQ (reference sequence). The CDR3 reads CASSLTGGREKLFF. The CDR3, as DNA: TGTGCCAGCAGTTTAACGGGAGGTAGAGAAAAACTGTTTTTT.

This clone appeared once. This chain links TRBV20-1 with TRBJ2-3, with D hard to call. This CDR3 spans 10 amino acids. Trimming left V 3 bases short and J 7 bases short, with 5 bases between. The V gene's germline CDR1 is DFQATT and CDR2 SNEGSKA (reference sequence). CDR3: CSASLYTQYF. CDR3 sequence (DNA): TGCAGTGCTAGTCTTTATACGCAGTATTTT.

There are a few counts of this clone. The chain links TRBV4-2 to TRBJ1-3; a weak D match, TRBD1 (6 bases). This CDR3 is 13 amino acids long. V was cut by 11 bases and J by 2 bases, with 13 bases left in between. Germline CDR1 is LGHNA and CDR2 is YNFKEQ. The CDR3 protein is CAVRGGTGNTIYF. CDR3 DNA sequence: TGTGCCGTAAGGGGGGGCACTGGAAACACCATATATTTT.

This clone has only a few counts. This sequence joins TRBV5-5 and TRBJ1-5; 9 bases fit TRBD1. The trim removed 4 bases at V and 4 bases at J, leaving 3 bases unmatched. This CDR3 has 14 amino acids. Looked up from germline, CDR1 is SGHKS and CDR2 is YYEKEE (reference sequence). The CDR3 bases are TGTGCCAGCAGCGTGGACAGGGGTAATCAGCCCCAGCATTTT. Translated: CASSVDRGNQPQHF.

V gene TRBV28 combines with J gene TRBJ1-4; D ambiguous. V lost 7 bases and J 5 bases, leaving 20 bases between the germline ends. The CDR3 sequence is 16 residues long. Per germline, CDR1 MDHEN and CDR2 SYDVKM. The CDR3, as DNA: TGTGCCAGCACGAAATCAGCCGGGAGCCAAAATGAAAAACTGTTTTTT. Translating gives CASTKSAGSQNEKLFF.